The present TCR beta chain was sequenced within a study of shared clonotypes between healthy human individuals. Data came from immunoSEQ multiplex PCR; TCRdb stores just in-frame clones and leaves some out. The sample holds about 1.5 million clones, roughly 97% seen once. This clone appeared a single time. The antigen is unknown. Germline CDR1 reads MDHEN; CDR2 reads SYDVKM. CDR3 length equals 18 residues. The V and J ends lost 3 bases and 1 base, in that order; junction bases with no gene match: 13. Overall study results and limits: Non-shared clonotypes were found to have lower generation probabilities than the clonotypes that were shared by all four of the sorted-subset donors.

The chain combines TRBV28 with TRBJ1-1; TRBD1 matches at 8 bases. The sequencing input was naive CD4+ T cells sorted from blood. Regarding subset: CD45RA+ positively selected. The TCR comes from a man aged 25-45 years in good health. The CDR3 coding sequence is TGTGCCAGCAGTTTGATAGGGCGGTCAGGGGGCTGGAACACTGAAGCTTTCTTT. Translated, it gives CASSLIGRSGGWNTEAFF.